This T cell receptor (beta chain) was captured by sequencing in a study of T cell responses to AZD1222 COVID-19 vaccine (TCRdb year 2021). The study in broad terms: A total of over 230 trial participants underwent TCR sequencing, of whom roughly 210 had received two doses of AZD1222 and around 26 had received two doses of the MenACWY control vaccine. Enrollment into the trials was organized by age into subgroups of 18-55, 56-69 and 70-plus years, and those subgroups contained approximately 160, 26 and 62 TCR-sequenced participants, respectively.

The CDR3 regions of human TCRbeta chains were subjected to immunosequencing. Per the source publication's procedure: TCRs in the repertoires were compared against a reference library of SARS-CoV-2-specific TCRs that had been generated with the MIRA antigen-specificity platform. Breadth was defined as the fraction of unique TCRs that were SARS-CoV-2-associated, and depth was defined as the fraction of total T cells that were SARS-CoV-2-associated. Each spike-specific TCR was assigned to its reactive spike region and to a CD4 or CD8 class using the MIRA data. Log10-transformed breadth and depth values were compared by one-way ANOVA with Sidak's multiple comparisons tests. Entries here come from immuneACCESS through TCRdb and include only in-frame sequences with V and J called. Some clones fail to appear in such tables; in the studies checked, an unresolved V gene covers under half of the shortfall, and the cause of the remainder is unknown. V and J calls and clone size come straight from that table; D and trimming were deduced from the DNA. Here the sample has roughly 150,000 clones; 80% to 95% occur a single time. Clones ranked in the top ten supply roughly 6% of the sample.

The cysteine opens and the phenylalanine closes a CDR3 of 16 amino acids. Solely the CDR3 DNA is kept, with 48 bases framed from the first base. Deletion took 4 bases off V and 4 bases off J, with a span of 16 bases between the germline ends. From the germline V gene, CDR1 is SGHAT and CDR2 is FQNNGV. In regard to this clone: This clone's antigen is unknown. No base quality information exists; no much larger clone differs at one position.

The study at large found these results: The whole spike protein was spanned by vaccine-associated CD4 TCRs, and dominant responses were seen in regions 160-218 and 743-854. After two AZD1222 doses, spike-specific TCR breadth and depth were significantly higher than at day 0 and than in MenACWY recipients. Conclusions about previously exposed vaccinees are limited because only 5 or 6 AZD1222 recipients were SARS-CoV-2 seropositive at baseline. Epitopes outside the regions mutated in the B.1.351 and B.1.1.7 variants were reportedly recognized by nearly half of the unique spike-specific TCRs. Most participants were white British and females outnumbered males, and the authors suggested that clonal diversity may have been underestimated. Because no day 14 peak-response samples were available, repertoires were characterized only after the peak T cell response. In the small 56-69-year group, the increase in depth fell short of significance, most likely because of low power.

The sample's time point, from its label and the paper: about 28 days (+/-7) after the second vaccine dose. AZD1222 recipients with second doses at about 4 weeks or about 12 weeks were pooled, because spike-specific TCR depth and breadth did not differ between schedules. Vaccinee samples were obtained from the UK trials COV001 and COV002, which included a single-blind randomized controlled phase 2/3 trial of AZD1222 (ChAdOx1 nCoV-19) in healthy adults. For TCRbeta chain sequencing, PBMC samples were collected from trial participants at day 0 and at day 28 after the second dose. Recombination joined TRBV11-2 with TRBJ2-2; the D segment cannot be called with confidence. This TCR was recovered from an adult who received the AZD1222 COVID-19 vaccine. Sequencing was performed on peripheral blood, taken 28 days after the second AZD1222 dose. The DNA reads TGTGCCAGCAGCTCTCCCAAAGGCCTAGGCACCGGGGAGCTGTTTTTT. Its protein reads: CASSSPKGLGTGELFF.